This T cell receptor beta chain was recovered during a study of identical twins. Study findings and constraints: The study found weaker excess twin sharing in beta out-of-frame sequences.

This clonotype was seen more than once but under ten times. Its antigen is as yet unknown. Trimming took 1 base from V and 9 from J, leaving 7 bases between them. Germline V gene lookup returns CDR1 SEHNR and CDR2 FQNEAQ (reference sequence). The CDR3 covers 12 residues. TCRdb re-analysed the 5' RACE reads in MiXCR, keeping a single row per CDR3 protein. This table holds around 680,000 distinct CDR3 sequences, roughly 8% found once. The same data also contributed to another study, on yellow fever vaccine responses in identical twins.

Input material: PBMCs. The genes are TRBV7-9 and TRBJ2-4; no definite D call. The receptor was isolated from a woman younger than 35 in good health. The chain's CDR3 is CASSLVTSIQYF. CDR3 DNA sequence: TGTGCCAGCAGCTTAGTTACGAGCATTCAGTACTTC. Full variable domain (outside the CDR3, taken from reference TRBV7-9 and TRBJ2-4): DTGVSQNPRHKITKRGQNVTFRCDPISEHNRLYWYRQTLGQGPEFLTYFQNEAQLEKSRLLSDRFSAERPKGSFSTLEIQRTEQGDSAMYLCASSLVTSIQYFGAGTRLSVL.